This passage covers 5 T cell receptor beta chains from one sample sequenced in a study of T cells in women clearing cervical HPV infection. TCRdb's copy holds only in-frame clones and misses some; the assay was immunoSEQ multiplex PCR. The sample table sets out roughly 22,000 clones. The sequencing sample was made of blood buffy coat. The receptors were gathered from a woman between 18 and 75 years old with a cervical HPV16 infection that either progressed to CIN3+ or cleared (not recorded which).

As for this clone: Germline and junction disagree at one end, which may indicate a read error. The read terminates 3 residues before the CDR3 end, so the remaining end is supplied by the germline J gene. This chain joins TRBV4-2 and TRBJ2-1; 11 bases are a match to TRBD2. Germline V gives CDR1 LGHNA, CDR2 YNFKEQ. The CDR3 runs 16 residues. The sequenced CDR3 bases are TGCGCCAGCAGCCAAGATGTAGCGGGAGGGGAACGTGAG. It yields the protein CASSQDVAGGERE. The entire CDR3 reads CASSQDVAGGEREQFF.

On this clone: The CDR3 end is not reached by the read, which stops 3 residues before it; the germline J gene fills it in. J is TRBJ1-6 and V is TRBV7-2; D is ambiguous. This CDR3 contains 14 residues. The germline V and J ends were trimmed by 1 base and 8 bases, with 9 bases remaining between them. Germline V CDR1 and CDR2: SGHTA, FQGNSA. The CDR3 DNA, read in part, is TGTGCCAGCAGCTTAGAGACATGGGATTCACCC. Protein: CASSLETWDSP. The full-length CDR3 reads as CASSLETWDSPLHF.

As regards this clone: The read stops 3 residues short of the end of the CDR3; the missing end is completed from the germline J gene. The rearrangement uses TRBV5-1 and TRBJ1-4, with D tentatively TRBD1 (5 bases). CDR1 and CDR2 from the germline V gene are SGHRS and YFSETQ. CDR3 size: 15 residues. V lost 1 base, J lost 8 bases, and 15 bases lay in between. This chain's CDR3 is CASSLNQGRNEKLFF. CDR3 DNA (partial): TGCGCCAGCAGCTTGAATCAGGGTCGGAACGAAAAA.

On this clone: The read gets to within 3 residues of the CDR3 end, and the germline J gene fills in the rest. V usage is TRBV20-1 and J usage is TRBJ2-7; D is possibly TRBD1 (5 bases). V dropped 7 bases and J dropped 4 bases, with 17 bases sitting between them. From germline, CDR1 is DFQATT and CDR2 SNEGSKA (reference sequence). The CDR3 is 13 residues long. CDR3 residues: CSVVTAQGYEQYF. CDR3 DNA (partial): TGCAGTGTCGTCACTGCTCAGGGTTACGAG.

A word on this clone: The read halts 3 residues ahead of the CDR3 end, with the missing end drawn from the germline J gene. The chain is built from TRBV18 and TRBJ2-7; 8 bases match TRBD2. Losses at the gene ends were 3 bases for V and 4 bases for J; bases not matched to a gene: 5. Germline loops: CDR1 KGHSH, CDR2 LQKENI. CDR3 length: 14 amino acids. The CDR3 here is CASSPGGGRYEQYF. Incomplete CDR3 DNA: TGTGCCAGCTCACCCGGGGGGGGAAGGTACGAG. The entire variable domain, with the rest obtained from reference TRBV18 and TRBJ2-7, is as follows: NAGVMQNPRHLVRRRGQEARLRCSPMKGHSHVYWYRQLPEEGLKFMVYLQKENIIDESGMPKERFSAEFPKEGPSILRIQQVVRGDSAAYFCASSPGGGRYEQYFGPGTRLTVT.